The 30 T cell receptor beta chains below all came from one sample that was sequenced in a study of cytomegalovirus exposure and HLA in healthy donors. The PCR contained 60 Vbeta and 13 Jbeta primers. TCRdb keeps only in-frame clones here, not all; method: immunoSEQ multiplex PCR. The sample lists about 98,000 clones, around 68% occurring once. The sample taken for sequencing was PBMCs. These receptor sequences come from a man aged 45-65 years in good health and CMV-seronegative.

This chain links TRBV11-3 with TRBJ1-3; D gene uncertain. Germline assignment: CDR1 SGHNT and CDR2 YENEEA. CDR3 length: 17 amino acids. Trimming removed 5 bases at V and 0 bases at J, with 17 bases between. CDR3 sequence reads: CASSPGGVSSSGNTIYF. CDR3 in DNA: TGTGCCAGCAGCCCGGGTGGCGTCTCCAGCTCTGGAAACACCATATATTTT.

The V call is TRBV19, the J call TRBJ2-7; maybe TRBD1 (6 bases). CDR1 is LNHDA, CDR2 SQIVND, per germline (reference sequence). V lost 7 bases, J lost 6 bases, and 16 bases lay in between. The CDR3 has 13 amino acids. As DNA, the CDR3 is TGTGCCAGTAATAACAGGGAGCTGGGCGAGCAGTACTTC. Translated: CASNNRELGEQYF. Complete variable domain (other parts from reference TRBV19 and TRBJ2-7): DGGITQSPKYLFRKEGQNVTLSCEQNLNHDAMYWYRQDPGQGLRLIYYSQIVNDFQKGDIAEGYSVSREKKESFPLTVTSAQKNPTAFYLCASNNRELGEQYFGPGTRLTVT.

The rearrangement links TRBV10-3 to TRBJ1-5; tentative D call: TRBD1 (5 bases). Germline values: CDR1 ENHRY, CDR2 SYGVKD. The CDR3 is 16 amino acids. V was shortened by 2 bases and J by 1 base, with 12 bases between the two germline ends. The CDR3 DNA reads as TGTGCCATCAGTGAGAAGGGGCTTCAGAGCAATCAGCCCCAGCATTTT. It encodes CAISEKGLQSNQPQHF.

This clone has just a few counts. The chain employs TRBV4-2 and TRBJ1-6; D call uncertain. This CDR3 has 16 residues. The germline CDR1 and CDR2 sequences are LGHNA and YNFKEQ. V lost 1 base and J 6 bases, leaving 13 bases between the germline ends. The chain's CDR3 is CASSQVSLFGNSPLHF. CDR3 nucleotide sequence: TGTGCCAGCAGCCAAGTAAGCCTTTTTGGTAATTCACCCCTCCACTTT.

This clone showed up just a few times. The chain employs TRBV10-2 and TRBJ2-2; D is uncertain. Germline V gene data show CDR1 as WSHSY and CDR2 as SAAADI. This CDR3 is 13 amino acids long. Deletions cut 3 bases from V and 2 bases from J, with 4 bases between. Written as DNA, the CDR3 is TGCGCCAGCAGTGATCAAAACACCGGGGAGCTGTTTTTT. It specifies CASSDQNTGELFF.

This clone occurred a few times. V is TRBV6-4 and J is TRBJ1-6; D unclear. The CDR3 runs to 13 residues. V dropped 3 bases and J dropped 6 bases, with 6 bases sitting between them. CDR1 MRHNA and CDR2 SNTAGT come from the germline V gene. CDR3 nucleotide sequence: TGTGCCAGCAGTGAAACGGTTAATTCACCCCTCCACTTT. Its protein is CASSETVNSPLHF.

The chain has TRBV6-7 and TRBJ2-7, with TRBD1 matching over 9 bases. TRBV6-7 is classed as an ORF, of uncertain function. This CDR3 has 16 amino acids. The J segment lost 3 bases and the V segment lost 4 bases, leaving 10 bases of the junction unmatched. CDR3 sequence reads: CASSCPEGDRDYEQYF. CDR3 nucleotides: TGTGCCAGCAGTTGCCCCGAGGGGGACAGGGACTACGAGCAGTACTTC.

The chain recombines TRBV27 with TRBJ2-5, with D possibly matching TRBD1 (6 bases). Germline V CDR1 and CDR2: MNHEY, SMNVEV (reference sequence). The CDR3 runs to 14 residues. Trimming left V 6 bases short and J 7 bases short, with 18 bases between. The CDR3 DNA follows: TGTGCCAGCAGGGGACACGGAAGGTCCGGGACCCAGTACTTC. Its translation is CASRGHGRSGTQYF.

This clone was seen just once. The chain recombines TRBV5-1 with TRBJ1-5; the match to TRBD1 covers 11 bases. CDR3 length: 17 amino acids. Trimming at V came to 3 bases and at J to 3 bases, leaving 8 bases not matched to a gene. Germline values: CDR1 SGHRS, CDR2 YFSETQ. CDR3 nucleotides: TGCGCCAGCAGCTGGCGGGACAGGGGGATCTTCAATCAGCCCCAGCATTTT. Protein product: CASSWRDRGIFNQPQHF.

This clone showed up just a few times. V and J are TRBV29-1 and TRBJ2-7; TRBD1 agrees at 9 bases. Germline V gene data show CDR1 as SQVTM and CDR2 as ANQGSEA. The J segment lost 5 bases and the V segment lost 6 bases, leaving 2 bases of the junction unmatched. CDR3 length equals 11 residues. CDR3 loop: CSVGQGHEQYF. The CDR3, as DNA: TGCAGCGTGGGACAGGGACACGAGCAGTACTTC.

The chain is built from TRBV19 and TRBJ1-3; 7 bases are a match to TRBD1. With 3 bases clipped from V and 2 bases from J, the junction kept 4 bases outside the gene matches. The CDR3 spans 15 residues. Per germline, CDR1 LNHDA and CDR2 SQIVND (reference sequence). CDR3 nucleotides: TGTGCCAGTAGTATCAACAGGGGAGCTGGAAACACCATATATTTT. This translates into CASSINRGAGNTIYF. The variable domain in full, completed from reference TRBV19 and TRBJ1-3, reads DGGITQSPKYLFRKEGQNVTLSCEQNLNHDAMYWYRQDPGQGLRLIYYSQIVNDFQKGDIAEGYSVSREKKESFPLTVTSAQKNPTAFYLCASSINRGAGNTIYFGEGSWLTVV.

This sequence joins TRBV19 and TRBJ1-1; 8 positions agree with TRBD1. CDR3 size: 14 residues. The junction had 7 bases not matched to a gene; V was cut back by 3 bases and J by 7 bases. The germline V gene has CDR1 LNHDA and CDR2 SQIVND (reference sequence). In nucleotides, the CDR3 is TGTGCCAGTAGTATTCGGACAGGGACCTATGAAGCTTTCTTT. It encodes CASSIRTGTYEAFF.

The chain joins TRBV19 to TRBJ2-3, with TRBD2 identical over 10 bases. With V trimmed by 8 bases and J by 3 bases, 11 bases remained unmatched. CDR3 length: 16 residues. CDR1 and CDR2 (germline): LNHDA, SQIVND (reference sequence). This CDR3 is CASSLERGGYTDTQYF. CDR3 DNA sequence: TGTGCCAGTTCCTTAGAGCGGGGGGGCTATACAGATACGCAGTATTTT.

The chain couples TRBV6-1 to TRBJ2-2; TRBD1 is a possible D gene (6 bases). The CDR3 totals 13 residues. Trimming pared 7 bases from V and 3 bases from J, leaving 9 bases between. CDR1 is MNHNS and CDR2 is SASEGT in the germline V gene. The CDR3 sequence: CASKTGYTGELFF. The CDR3 DNA reads as TGTGCCAGCAAAACAGGGTACACCGGGGAGCTGTTTTTT.

As DNA, the CDR3 is TGTGCCAGTAGTATAGGGAGGGAAGGCCAGCCCCAGCATTTT. Its protein is CASSIGREGQPQHF. The chain links TRBV19 to TRBJ1-5, with D unclear. This CDR3 region has 14 residues. V gave up 1 base and J gave up 7 bases, with 11 bases separating them. Looked up from germline, CDR1 is LNHDA and CDR2 is SQIVND (reference sequence). The full variable domain, its missing parts supplied by reference TRBV19 and TRBJ1-5, is DGGITQSPKYLFRKEGQNVTLSCEQNLNHDAMYWYRQDPGQGLRLIYYSQIVNDFQKGDIAEGYSVSREKKESFPLTVTSAQKNPTAFYLCASSIGREGQPQHFGDGTRLSIL.

The chain combines TRBV19 with TRBJ1-1; weak D call: TRBD1 (6 bases). V dropped 6 bases and J dropped 0 bases, with 11 bases sitting between them. CDR1 is LNHDA, CDR2 SQIVND, per germline (reference sequence). This CDR3 region has 14 residues. CDR3 in DNA: TGTGCCAGTAGCCGGACAGTAATGAACACTGAAGCTTTCTTT. Protein sequence: CASSRTVMNTEAFF.

This rearrangement joins TRBV6-6 to TRBJ2-5, with TRBD1 identical over 9 bases. TRBJ2-7 explains the end of the DNA better; the J call may be wrong. CDR1 and CDR2 (germline): MNHNY, SVGAGI (reference sequence). The length of the CDR3 is 15 residues. The DNA of the CDR3 is TGTGCCAGCAGTTACTCATCGGGACAGGGTTACGAGCAGTACTTC. Amino acid sequence: CASSYSSGQGYEQYF.

This chain joins TRBV5-1 and TRBJ1-1; a weak D match, TRBD1 (5 bases). In germline, CDR1 is SGHRS, CDR2 YFSETQ. This CDR3 is 13 amino acids long. V lost 2 bases and J 3 bases, leaving 8 bases between the germline ends. The CDR3 region has the DNA TGCGCCAGCAGCTTCGGGGGTGACACTGAAGCTTTCTTT. Protein product: CASSFGGDTEAFF.

This chain uses TRBV10-3 with TRBJ2-1, with unresolved D. Trimming removed 0 bases from V and 3 bases from J, with 3 bases in between. This CDR3 has 13 residues. Germline V gene lookup returns CDR1 ENHRY and CDR2 SYGVKD. CDR3 sequence reads: CAISESYYNEQFF. The CDR3 coding sequence is TGTGCCATCAGTGAGTCCTACTACAATGAGCAGTTCTTC.

The CDR3: CASSFFVVADRGKTQYF. The CDR3 bases are TGTGCCAGCAGCTTCTTCGTAGTAGCGGACCGCGGAAAGACCCAGTACTTC. The chain combines TRBV7-8 with TRBJ2-5; D perhaps matches TRBD2 (6 bases). The CDR3 runs to 17 residues. Between the trimmed V and J ends, which lost 3 bases and 6 bases, there was a span of 23 bases. The germline V gene has CDR1 SGHVS and CDR2 FQNEAQ.

The gene calls are TRBV10-3 and TRBJ2-1; 8 bases map to TRBD1. The CDR3 has 16 amino acids. V trimming: 2 bases; J trimming: 2 bases; junction bases outside the gene matches: 5. Germline V CDR1 and CDR2: ENHRY, SYGVKD. Written as DNA, the CDR3 is TGTGCCATCAGTGAGGGACAGGGCGGAGCCTACAATGAGCAGTTCTTC. As protein: CAISEGQGGAYNEQFF.

The gene calls are TRBV19 and TRBJ2-2; D is perhaps TRBD2 (5 bases). The CDR3 extends over 16 amino acids. V was clipped by 5 bases and J by 4 bases, with 17 bases between them. Germline V gene sequence: CDR1 LNHDA, CDR2 SQIVND (reference sequence). The chain's CDR3 is CASSGGLSPLTGELFF. CDR3 nucleotide sequence: TGTGCCAGTAGTGGAGGACTTAGCCCACTCACCGGGGAGCTGTTTTTT.

The chain has TRBV30 and TRBJ2-5; D perhaps matches TRBD1 (6 bases). V lost 2 bases, J lost 1 base, and 17 bases lay in between. Germline V gene lookup returns CDR1 GTSNPN and CDR2 SVGIG (reference sequence). This CDR3 has 16 residues. CDR3 amino acids: CAWSLLPGASQETQYF. The CDR3 DNA sequence: TGTGCCTGGAGTCTCCTACCAGGGGCCTCCCAAGAGACCCAGTACTTC.

V usage is TRBV7-8 and J usage is TRBJ2-1; the match to TRBD2 covers 8 bases. The CDR3 totals 15 residues. Trimming at V came to 5 bases and at J to 2 bases, leaving 5 bases not matched to a gene. CDR1 is SGHVS, CDR2 FQNEAQ, per germline. The CDR3 region has the DNA TGTGCCAGCAGCAGACTAGCGCCCACCTACAATGAGCAGTTCTTC. It codes for CASSRLAPTYNEQFF.

The rearrangement uses TRBV5-1 and TRBJ2-1; 11 bases agree with TRBD2. The J segment lost 3 bases and the V segment lost 5 bases, leaving 4 bases of the junction unmatched. The V gene's germline CDR1 is SGHRS and CDR2 YFSETQ. The CDR3 is 15 amino acids. The CDR3 loop is CASRQTSGDYNEQFF. DNA of the CDR3: TGCGCCAGCAGGCAGACTAGCGGGGACTACAATGAGCAGTTCTTC. Full variable domain (remainder filled in from reference TRBV5-1 and TRBJ2-1): KAGVTQTPRYLIKTRGQQVTLSCSPISGHRSVSWYQQTPGQGLQFLFEYFSETQRNKGNFPGRFSGRQFSNSRSEMNVSTLELGDSALYLCASRQTSGDYNEQFFGPGTRLTVL.

The V call is TRBV18, the J call TRBJ2-3; TRBD1 matches at 7 bases. This CDR3 spans 15 amino acids. Germline loops: CDR1 KGHSH, CDR2 LQKENI. V was clipped by 3 bases and J by 4 bases; unmatched bases: 7. The CDR3 region has the DNA TGTGCCAGCTCACCTACAGAGGGGGCCCCAGATACGCAGTATTTT. Its protein is CASSPTEGAPDTQYF.

The chain has TRBV7-9 and TRBJ2-3; possibly TRBD1 for D (6 bases). The CDR3 runs 17 residues. Trimming cost V 0 bases and J 4 bases, with 17 bases left between them. Germline V CDR1 and CDR2: SEHNR, FQNEAQ (reference sequence). CDR3 sequence reads: CASSLAPHRVRSDTQYF. In nucleotides, the CDR3 is TGTGCCAGCAGCTTAGCGCCGCACAGGGTAAGGTCAGATACGCAGTATTTT.

This clone was seen more than once but under ten times. The chain carries TRBV5-1 and TRBJ2-5; 14 bases map to TRBD2. V lost 0 bases to trimming and J lost 8 bases; unmatched junction nucleotides: 3. Germline loops: CDR1 SGHRS, CDR2 YFSETQ. The CDR3 covers 15 residues. The DNA of the CDR3 is TGCGCCAGCAGCTTGGTGGGACTAGCGGGAGAAACCCAGTACTTC. This translates into CASSLVGLAGETQYF.

This chain connects TRBV7-2 to TRBJ2-2; 7 bases agree with TRBD2. The ends lost 1 base at V and 5 bases at J; junction bases unmatched: 1. The germline V gene has CDR1 SGHTA and CDR2 FQGNSA. The CDR3 is 14 amino acids. CDR3 in DNA: TGTGCCAGCAGCTTAGAAGCGGGGACCGGGGAGCTGTTTTTT. This encodes CASSLEAGTGELFF.

The chain recombines TRBV18 with TRBJ2-5, with 10 nucleotides matching TRBD1. The tail of the sequence fits TRBJ2-7 better, so the J call may be wrong. Germline V lookup: CDR1 KGHSH, CDR2 LQKENI. The CDR3 totals 14 residues. The chain's CDR3 is CASSEGQGRYEQYF. The CDR3 nucleotides are TGTGCCAGCTCAGAGGGACAGGGGAGATACGAGCAGTACTTC.